Detailed here is one T cell receptor beta chain. Its specificity is not known. The CDR3 ends on some other residue instead of the conserved phenylalanine or tryptophan, so this is likely a read error. The germline CDR1 and CDR2 sequences are DFQATT and SNEGSKA (reference sequence). V dropped 6 bases and J dropped 3 bases, with 8 bases sitting between them. The CDR3 totals 11 residues. The libraries were made with immunoSEQ version 4 in survey mode. Produced via immunoSEQ multiplex PCR; TCRdb's table is partial and in-frame only. The sample contains about 20,000 clones, 50% to 70% of which appear only once. These data belong to a study of persistence of HIV-infected CD4 T cells. Study-wide background: Median time on suppressive ART was less than nine years.

Cells were stimulated with overlapping HIV-1 Gag 15-mer peptides. Sorting selected CD4+ T cells upregulating both CD40 ligand and CD69. CD4+ T cell counts exceeded 400 cells/uL; CMV serology was positive. Points from the study as a whole: Degenerate expanded CDR3beta sequences were enriched among CMV- and Gag-responding cells.

The clonotype was recovered from an adult woman with HIV who was CMV-seropositive. V gene TRBV20-1 combines with J gene TRBJ1-2, with no clear D. This specimen was CD4+ T cells sorted from PBMCs after roughly 18-hour stimulation, taken from a patient who received antiretroviral therapy. The CDR3 is CSAPADYGYTL. CDR3 in DNA: TGCAGTGCCCCTGCCGACTATGGCTACACCCTC.